The 24 T cell receptor beta chains listed next were all sequenced from one sample in a study of early T cells in non-severe SARS-CoV-2 infection. TCRdb processed the 5' RACE reads anew with MiXCR; each CDR3 protein has one entry. The data hold around 61,000 distinct CDR3 sequences, with over 9.5% observed a single time. The sequencing input was whole blood. All receptors derive from an adult who was a healthcare worker with PCR-confirmed SARS-CoV-2 infection or an uninfected control (not recorded which).

This clonotype was detected ten times or more. The chain uses TRBV28 and TRBJ1-4; weak D call: TRBD1 (5 bases). Germline V gene data show CDR1 as MDHEN and CDR2 as SYDVKM. Trimming pared 5 bases from V and 2 bases from J, leaving 12 bases between. CDR3 length equals 15 residues. The CDR3 loop is CASSPPGWTNEKLFF. In DNA, the CDR3 is TGTGCCAGCAGTCCCCCAGGGTGGACTAATGAAAAACTGTTTTTT.

This clonotype was seen at least ten times. This chain joins TRBV20-1 and TRBJ2-6, with D possibly matching TRBD1 (6 bases). V lost 0 bases and J lost 0, with 6 bases in between. The CDR3 covers 15 residues. Per germline, CDR1 DFQATT and CDR2 SNEGSKA (reference sequence). CDR3 protein: CSAREQGSGANVLTF. CDR3 in DNA: TGCAGTGCTAGAGAACAGGGCTCTGGGGCCAACGTCCTGACTTTC.

This clonotype is labeled as medium-sized. The CDR3 protein is CASSFVGGGPYNEQFF. Here the CDR3 DNA reads TGCGCCAGCAGTTTCGTGGGCGGGGGGCCGTACAATGAGCAGTTCTTC. This chain uses TRBV5-1 with TRBJ2-1, with 8 bases identical to TRBD2. Germline V gene sequence: CDR1 SGHRS, CDR2 YFSETQ. This CDR3 has 16 residues. Trimming at V came to 5 bases and at J to 4 bases, leaving 11 bases not matched to a gene.

In its sample, this clonotype was seen a few times. The chain joins TRBV29-1 to TRBJ2-7; TRBD1 is a possible D gene (6 bases). The V gene's germline CDR1 is SQVTM and CDR2 ANQGSEA. This CDR3 has 12 residues. Trimming pared 4 bases from V and 4 bases from J, leaving 11 bases between. The CDR3 loop reads CSVGGQQYEQYF. CDR3 coding DNA: TGCAGCGTTGGGGGGCAACAGTACGAGCAGTACTTC.

V usage is TRBV7-3 and J usage is TRBJ2-2, with D tentatively TRBD2 (6 bases). The V gene's germline CDR1 is SGHTA and CDR2 FQGTGA. Trimming took 5 bases from V and 6 from J, leaving 19 bases between them. The CDR3 is 16 residues long. The CDR3 coding sequence is TGTGCCAGCAGCCGTTCTGGCCTAGCGAATTCCGGGGAGCTGTTTTTT. Translating it yields CASSRSGLANSGELFF. The full variable domain, completed using reference TRBV7-3 and TRBJ2-2, is GAGVSQTPSNKVTEKGKYVELRCDPISGHTALYWYRQSLGQGPEFLIYFQGTGAADDSGLPNDRFFAVRPEGSVSTLKIQRTERGDSAVYLCASSRSGLANSGELFFGEGSRLTVL.

The J gene is TRBJ2-1, the V gene TRBV6-5; 9 bases line up with TRBD1. The CDR3 spans 15 residues. Germline CDR1 and CDR2: MNHEY and SVGAGI. With V trimmed by 7 bases and J by 7 bases, 11 bases remained unmatched. CDR3 sequence: CASKIQGAPGNEQFF. The CDR3 DNA reads as TGTGCCAGCAAGATACAGGGGGCCCCTGGGAATGAGCAGTTCTTC.

This clonotype has a count of ten or more. The V and J genes are TRBV29-1 and TRBJ1-5; D might be TRBD1 (5 bases). Looked up from germline, CDR1 is SQVTM and CDR2 is ANQGSEA. The V end lost 6 bases, the J end lost 1 base, and 7 bases lay between the germline ends. This CDR3 region has 12 residues. CDR3 bases: TGCAGCGTCCAGGGAAGCAATCAGCCCCAGCATTTT. It codes for CSVQGSNQPQHF.

This chain links TRBV5-1 with TRBJ1-1; D is unresolved. The V gene lost 8 bases and the J gene lost 6 bases, with 14 bases spanning the gap. The CDR3 length is 12 residues. Per the germline V gene, CDR1 is SGHRS and CDR2 is YFSETQ. DNA of the CDR3: TGCGCCAGTGACATGGGAGGTCCTGAAGCTTTCTTT. Its translation is CASDMGGPEAFF.

This chain links TRBV12-3 or TRBV12-4 with TRBJ2-7; D ambiguous. The CDR3 has 12 residues. Between the trimmed V and J ends, which lost 5 bases and 2 bases, there was a span of 7 bases. The CDR3 coding sequence is TGTGCCAGCAGTCTCCCGACCTACGAGCAGTACTTC. This sequence encodes CASSLPTYEQYF.

At least ten counts were recorded for this clonotype. J is TRBJ2-2 and V is TRBV10-2, with D hard to call. The ends were cut back, 7 bases at V and 6 bases at J, with 6 bases in the middle. Germline V CDR1 and CDR2: WSHSY, SAAADI. This CDR3 has 11 amino acids. CDR3 in DNA: TGCGCCAGCACCCTAGCCGGGGAGCTGTTTTTT. Protein product: CASTLAGELFF.

In its sample, this clonotype was seen a few times. This rearrangement joins TRBV30 to TRBJ2-1; TRBD2 matches 10 bases. There are 18 residues in the CDR3. Germline values: CDR1 GTSNPN, CDR2 SVGIG (reference sequence). The V and J ends lost 0 bases and 1 base, in that order; junction bases with no gene match: 9. The CDR3 DNA reads TGTGCCTGGAGTGTATCGATTATTAGCGGGGGGTCCTACAATGAGCAGTTCTTC. As protein: CAWSVSIISGGSYNEQFF.

In this sample, this clonotype turned up many times. This chain links TRBV7-9 with TRBJ1-5; perhaps TRBD1 as D (6 bases). The CDR3 contains 14 residues. The V end was cut by 3 bases, the J end by 4 bases, with 10 bases between. Germline CDR1 is SEHNR and CDR2 is FQNEAQ (reference sequence). CDR3 nucleotide sequence: TGTGCCAGCAGCTTGCAGGGGAGGAATCAGCCCCAGCATTTT. This encodes CASSLQGRNQPQHF. The variable domain in full, with the rest retrieved from reference TRBV7-9 and TRBJ1-5, is DTGVSQNPRHKITKRGQNVTFRCDPISEHNRLYWYRQTLGQGPEFLTYFQNEAQLEKSRLLSDRFSAERPKGSFSTLEIQRTEQGDSAMYLCASSLQGRNQPQHFGDGTRLSIL.

This clonotype was recorded many times. The chain links TRBV20-1 to TRBJ2-1; 8 nucleotides agree with TRBD2. The CDR3 length is 13 residues. Trimming took 3 bases from V and 6 from J; bases not matched to a gene: 4. Germline CDR1 DFQATT, CDR2 SNEGSKA (reference sequence). CDR3 DNA: TGCAGTGCTAGGGGGACTAGTTCCAATGAGCAGTTCTTC. Its protein product is CSARGTSSNEQFF.

This clonotype was recorded at least ten times. The chain couples TRBV7-3 to TRBJ2-2, with unresolved D. CDR3 length equals 13 residues. Trimming stripped 3 bases from V and 5 bases from J, with 7 bases between. From germline, CDR1 is SGHTA and CDR2 FQGTGA. CDR3 sequence (DNA): TGTGCCAGCAGCTTTCAAAGGACCGGGGAGCTGTTTTTT. It yields the protein CASSFQRTGELFF.

A remark on this clonotype: It may be a read error: a sequence one base away is much more abundant. The gene calls are TRBV20-1 and TRBJ1-6, with a possible D match to TRBD1 (6 bases). The germline V gene has CDR1 DFQATT and CDR2 SNEGSKA (reference sequence). This CDR3 contains 14 residues. The CDR3, as DNA: TGCAGTGCTAGAGATACAGGGAAGAATTCAGCCCTCCACTTT. Translated, it gives CSARDTGKNSALHF.

The chain couples TRBV12-3 or TRBV12-4 to TRBJ1-1; the D gene is possibly TRBD1 (5 bases). The CDR3 contains 14 residues. Trimming removed 7 bases from V and 2 bases from J, with 14 bases in between. The CDR3 DNA sequence: TGTGCCAGCACCCTTAGGTGGGGCAACACTGAAGCTTTCTTT. This codes for CASTLRWGNTEAFF.

This clonotype was counted many times. The rearrangement uses TRBV12-3 or TRBV12-4 and TRBJ2-1; the D is unclear. The CDR3 contains 19 residues. The V end lost 3 bases, the J end lost 3 bases, and 24 bases lay between the germline ends. The CDR3 loop reads CASSLNRLPTDYYYNEQFF. CDR3 nucleotide sequence: TGTGCCAGCAGTTTGAATCGTCTCCCAACCGATTACTACTACAATGAGCAGTTCTTC.

The rearrangement uses TRBV29-1 and TRBJ2-4; the D gene is possibly TRBD2 (7 bases). Germline V CDR1 and CDR2: SQVTM, ANQGSEA. This CDR3 contains 12 residues. V was pared by 7 bases and J by 5 bases, with 12 bases between. The CDR3 nucleotides read TGCAGCGCGGGGAGGGGGGAAAACATTCAGTACTTC. This codes for CSAGRGENIQYF.

This clonotype was observed a few times. J is TRBJ2-2 and V is TRBV3-1; a possible D gene is TRBD2 (6 bases). Trimming stripped 1 base from V and 0 bases from J, with 18 bases between. The germline V gene has CDR1 LGHDT and CDR2 YNNKEL (reference sequence). The CDR3 runs to 19 residues. The CDR3 loop reads CASSQALGRREPNTGELFF. Written as DNA, the CDR3 is TGTGCCAGCAGCCAAGCACTGGGGAGGAGGGAACCGAACACCGGGGAGCTGTTTTTT.

This clonotype showed up many times. J is TRBJ1-2 and V is TRBV12-5; D perhaps matches TRBD1 (6 bases). The CDR3 runs to 13 residues. From germline, CDR1 is LGHNT and CDR2 FRNRAP. Between the trimmed V and J ends, which lost 2 bases and 8 bases, there was a span of 12 bases. The CDR3, as DNA: TGTGCTAGTGGTTTGCTCACAGGGTACGGCTACACCTTC. Protein: CASGLLTGYGYTF.

This clonotype has ten or more counts. The chain carries TRBV20-1 and TRBJ2-2; maybe TRBD1 (5 bases). Germline lookup yields CDR1 DFQATT and CDR2 SNEGSKA (reference sequence). V lost 3 bases and J 7 bases, leaving 12 bases between the germline ends. The CDR3 is 13 amino acids. CDR3 bases: TGCAGTGCTAGTCAAGGGGCCGGCGGGGAGCTGTTTTTT. It translates to CSASQGAGGELFF.

The chain is built from TRBV5-1 and TRBJ1-5; D not resolved. The CDR3 has 13 amino acids. The germline V and J ends were trimmed by 1 base and 7 bases, with 9 bases remaining between them. Germline values: CDR1 SGHRS, CDR2 YFSETQ. CDR3 protein: CASSLLVGQPQHF. The CDR3 nucleotides read TGCGCCAGCAGCTTGTTGGTAGGGCAGCCCCAGCATTTT.

This clonotype turned up a few times. The rearrangement uses TRBV20-1 and TRBJ2-7; 10 bases map to TRBD2. With 4 bases clipped from V and 6 bases from J, the junction kept 15 bases outside the gene matches. Germline V gives CDR1 DFQATT, CDR2 SNEGSKA (reference sequence). The CDR3 loop spans 16 amino acids. The CDR3 loop is CSATGLAVPSPLEQYF. Written as DNA, the CDR3 is TGCAGTGCTACCGGACTAGCGGTACCTTCCCCCCTCGAGCAGTACTTC.

In this sample, this clonotype turned up many times. J is TRBJ2-7 and V is TRBV5-1; tentative D call: TRBD2 (6 bases). The CDR3 consists of 15 residues. Deletions cut 0 bases from V and 3 bases from J, with 13 bases between. Germline CDR1 reads SGHRS; CDR2 reads YFSETQ. The CDR3 coding sequence is TGCGCCAGCAGCTTGGGAGGGACTGCTTACTACGAGCAGTACTTC. Translating gives CASSLGGTAYYEQYF.